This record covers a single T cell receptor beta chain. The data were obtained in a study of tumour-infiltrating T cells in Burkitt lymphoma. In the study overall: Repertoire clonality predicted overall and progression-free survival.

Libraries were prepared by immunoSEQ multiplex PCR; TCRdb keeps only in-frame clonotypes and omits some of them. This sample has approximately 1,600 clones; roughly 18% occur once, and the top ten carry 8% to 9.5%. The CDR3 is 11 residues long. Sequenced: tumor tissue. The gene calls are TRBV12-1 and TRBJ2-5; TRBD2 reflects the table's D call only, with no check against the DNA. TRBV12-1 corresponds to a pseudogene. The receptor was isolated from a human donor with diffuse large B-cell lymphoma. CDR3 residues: CASSSRGTQYF. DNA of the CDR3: TGTGCCAGCAGCTCGCGGGGGACCCAGTACTTC.